The rows below give T cell receptor beta chains drawn from one sample of a study of OX40 agonist ivuxolimab in advanced cancers. Only in-frame clones appear in the TCRdb table, and some are missing; sequencing was by immunoSEQ multiplex PCR. Among approximately 66,000 clones listed, around 83% were seen once. Material: CD4+ or CD8+ T cells sorted from blood, obtained in a trial of the OX40 agonist ivuxolimab. These receptors came from an adult with an advanced solid tumor such as melanoma, head and neck, liver or kidney cancer. The CDR3 runs from the conserved cysteine through the conserved F or W. D genes are given only for firm matches. Where a row states a size, it is once, few, many or the class of an expanded clone; other rows omit it.

>13|TRBV18|TRBJ2-1|.|.
CASSPEGYREQFF
TGTGCCAGCTCACCAGAAGGCTACAGGGAGCAGTTCTTC
>11|TRBV2|TRBJ1-1|.|.
CASTTGLGAFF
TGTGCCAGCACCACAGGATTGGGAGCTTTCTTT
>15|TRBV7-3|TRBJ1-1|TRBD1|.
CASSLGGQLNTEAFF
TGTGCCAGCAGCTTAGGGGGACAGCTGAACACTGAAGCTTTCTTT
>15|TRBV12-5|TRBJ2-3|TRBD1|.
CASGLGTGVTDTQYF
TGTGCTAGTGGTTTGGGAACAGGGGTAACAGATACGCAGTATTTT
>15|TRBV25-1|TRBJ1-2|.|.
CASSDHDDMYYGYTF
TGTGCCAGCAGTGATCACGACGACATGTACTATGGCTACACCTTC
>11|TRBV2|TRBJ1-1|.|.
CASTPRGEAFF
TGTGCCAGCACTCCTAGGGGTGAAGCTTTCTTT
>17|TRBV18|TRBJ2-1|TRBD2|.
CASSPPWTSLLYNEQFF
TGTGCCAGCTCACCACCCTGGACTAGCCTGCTCTACAATGAGCAGTTCTTC
>14|TRBV5-4|TRBJ2-7|.|once
CASSAGSGWDEQYF
TGTGCCAGCAGCGCAGGGTCTGGGTGGGACGAGCAGTACTTC
>13|TRBV5-6|TRBJ1-3|.|.
CASSPGLQGTIYF
TGTGCCAGCAGCCCGGGACTCCAGGGCACCATATATTTT
>16|TRBV18|TRBJ1-2|.|.
CASSRATTAEQRGYTF
TGTGCCAGCTCACGAGCAACCACGGCAGAGCAGAGGGGCTACACCTTC
>14|TRBV19|TRBJ1-4|.|.
CASSIRAYREKLFF
TGTGCCAGTAGTATTCGTGCCTACCGGGAAAAACTGTTTTTT
>16|TRBV18|TRBJ2-7|TRBD1|.
CASSRIGTGGSDEQYF
TGTGCCAGCTCACGAATCGGGACAGGGGGCTCGGACGAGCAGTACTTC
>14|TRBV18|TRBJ1-2|.|.
CASSPKTGNYGYTF
TGTGCCAGCTCACCGAAAACAGGGAACTATGGCTACACCTTC
>15|TRBV18|TRBJ1-1|.|.
CASSPPIRANTEAFF
TGTGCCAGCTCACCACCGATCCGGGCGAACACTGAAGCTTTCTTT
>15|TRBV4-1|TRBJ1-3|TRBD1|.
CASSLLQGAGNTIYF
TGCGCCAGCAGCCTTTTACAGGGGGCCGGAAACACCATATATTTT
>14|TRBV7-8|TRBJ1-4|.|.
CASSSRLGGEKLFF
TGTGCCAGCAGCTCCAGGTTAGGGGGTGAAAAACTGTTTTTT
>15|TRBV5-1|TRBJ2-6|.|.
CASSSTVSGANVLTF
TGCGCCAGCAGCTCGACAGTGTCTGGGGCCAACGTCCTGACTTTC
>12|TRBV2|TRBJ2-3|.|.
CASLPLVDTQYF
TGTGCCAGCTTACCATTAGTGGATACGCAGTATTTT
>15|TRBV6-5|TRBJ1-2|.|once
CASSPQGPSRAGYTF
TGTGCCAGCAGTCCCCAAGGTCCCTCCAGGGCTGGCTACACCTTC
>14|TRBV10-3|TRBJ2-5|TRBD2|.
CAISELAGRETQYF
TGTGCCATCAGTGAGCTAGCGGGACGAGAGACCCAGTACTTC
>15|TRBV6-5|TRBJ1-1|.|.
CASSYGRDTSSEAFF
TGTGCCAGCAGTTACGGCCGGGACACTTCCAGTGAAGCTTTCTTT
>14|TRBV5-1|TRBJ2-3|.|.
CASKSQGPTDTQYF
TGCGCCAGCAAAAGTCAGGGACCCACAGATACGCAGTATTTT
>15|TRBV18|TRBJ1-2|TRBD1|.
CASSPRAGGNYGYTF
TGTGCCAGCTCACCAAGGGCAGGGGGAAACTATGGCTACACCTTC